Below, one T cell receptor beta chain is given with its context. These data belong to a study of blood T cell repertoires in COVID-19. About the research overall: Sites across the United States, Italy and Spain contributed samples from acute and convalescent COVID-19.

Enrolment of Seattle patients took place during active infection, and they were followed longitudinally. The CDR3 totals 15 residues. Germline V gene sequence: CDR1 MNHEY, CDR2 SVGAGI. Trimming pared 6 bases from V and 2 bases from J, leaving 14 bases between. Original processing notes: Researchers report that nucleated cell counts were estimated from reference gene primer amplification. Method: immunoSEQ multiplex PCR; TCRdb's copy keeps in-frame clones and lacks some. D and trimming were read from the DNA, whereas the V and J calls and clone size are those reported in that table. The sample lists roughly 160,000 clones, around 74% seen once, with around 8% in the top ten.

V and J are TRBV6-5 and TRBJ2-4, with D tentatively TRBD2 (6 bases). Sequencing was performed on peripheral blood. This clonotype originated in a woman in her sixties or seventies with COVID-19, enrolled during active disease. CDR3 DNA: TGTGCCAGCAGCCCCCTTGGGGGGTCCAAAAACATTCAGTACTTC. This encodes CASSPLGGSKNIQYF.